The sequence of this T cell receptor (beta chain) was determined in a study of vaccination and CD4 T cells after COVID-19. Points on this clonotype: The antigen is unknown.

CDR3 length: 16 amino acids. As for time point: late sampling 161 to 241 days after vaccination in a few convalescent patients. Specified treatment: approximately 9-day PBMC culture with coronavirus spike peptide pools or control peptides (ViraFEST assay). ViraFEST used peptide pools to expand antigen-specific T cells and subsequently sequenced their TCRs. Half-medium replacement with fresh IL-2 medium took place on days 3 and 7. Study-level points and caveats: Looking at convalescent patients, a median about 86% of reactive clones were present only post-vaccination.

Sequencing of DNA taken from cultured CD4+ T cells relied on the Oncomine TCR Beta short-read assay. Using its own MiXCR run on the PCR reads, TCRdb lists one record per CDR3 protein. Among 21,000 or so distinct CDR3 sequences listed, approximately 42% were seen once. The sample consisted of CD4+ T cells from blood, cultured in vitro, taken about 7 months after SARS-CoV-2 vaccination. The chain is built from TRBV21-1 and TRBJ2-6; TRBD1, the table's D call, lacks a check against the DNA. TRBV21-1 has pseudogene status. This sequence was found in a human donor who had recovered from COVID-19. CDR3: CASWGHPDSGANVLTF. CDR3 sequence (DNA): TGTGCCAGTTGGGGACACCCCGACTCTGGGGCCAACGTCCTGACTTTC.